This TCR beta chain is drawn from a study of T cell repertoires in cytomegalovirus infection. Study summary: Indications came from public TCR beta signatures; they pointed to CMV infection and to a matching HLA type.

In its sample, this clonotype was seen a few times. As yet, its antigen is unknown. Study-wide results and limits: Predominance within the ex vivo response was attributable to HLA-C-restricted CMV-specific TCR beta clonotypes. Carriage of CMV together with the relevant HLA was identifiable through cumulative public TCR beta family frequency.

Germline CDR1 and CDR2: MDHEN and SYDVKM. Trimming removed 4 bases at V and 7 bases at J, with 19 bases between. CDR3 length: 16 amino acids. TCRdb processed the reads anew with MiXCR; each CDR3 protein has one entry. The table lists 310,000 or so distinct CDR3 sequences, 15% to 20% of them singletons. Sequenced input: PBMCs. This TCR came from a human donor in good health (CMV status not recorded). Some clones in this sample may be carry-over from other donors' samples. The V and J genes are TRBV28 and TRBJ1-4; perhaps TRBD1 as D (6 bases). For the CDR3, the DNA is TGTGCCAGCAGTTCCCACTCGCCGGGGGCCATTGAAAAACTGTTTTTT. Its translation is CASSSHSPGAIEKLFF.